What follows are 17 T cell receptor beta chains derived from one specimen sequenced in a study of CD8 T cells in Susac syndrome. Reverse transcription of about 0.5 to 1 ug RNA used random hexamers. TCRdb ran MiXCR on the immunoSEQ multiplex PCR reads and lists one entry per CDR3 protein. The data hold just over 150,000 distinct CDR3 sequences, with about 94% observed a single time. Sequencing used CD8+ T cells from PBMCs. The receptors were gathered from a human donor with multiple sclerosis.

This sequence joins TRBV20-1 and TRBJ2-4; 8 nucleotides line up with TRBD1. Germline assignment: CDR1 DFQATT and CDR2 SNEGSKA (reference sequence). The CDR3 sequence is 12 residues long. Trimming removed 6 bases from V and 6 bases from J; junction bases left unmatched: 4. CDR3 in amino acids: CSALDRGNIQYF. The CDR3 bases are TGCAGTGCGCTCGACAGGGGAAACATTCAGTACTTC.

This clonotype occurred once. This rearrangement joins TRBV27 to TRBJ2-1; 8 bases agree with TRBD2. The CDR3 covers 14 residues. The V gene's germline CDR1 is MNHEY and CDR2 SMNVEV (reference sequence). The junction had 3 bases not matched to a gene; V was cut back by 5 bases and J by 3 bases. The CDR3: CASSRSGGYNEQFF. The CDR3 bases are TGTGCCAGCAGTCGGAGCGGGGGCTACAATGAGCAGTTCTTC.

This clonotype showed up just once. The rearrangement uses TRBV3-1 and TRBJ2-7; D is unclear. Looked up from germline, CDR1 is LGHDT and CDR2 is YNNKEL (reference sequence). V was clipped by 0 bases and J by 2 bases, with 8 bases between them. This CDR3 contains 14 residues. This CDR3 is CASSQDFTAYEQYF. The CDR3 nucleotides are TGTGCCAGCAGCCAAGATTTCACAGCCTACGAGCAGTACTTC.

The chain uses TRBV2 and TRBJ1-1, with D unclear. From germline, CDR1 is SNHLY and CDR2 FYNNEI. The V gene lost 8 bases and the J gene lost 1 base, with 17 bases spanning the gap. The CDR3 length is 15 residues. The CDR3 DNA sequence: TGTGCCAGCGAAGGTACAGAGGCCACGAACACTGAAGCTTTCTTT. This gives the protein CASEGTEATNTEAFF.

The rearrangement uses TRBV24-1 and TRBJ2-1; TRBD1 or TRBD2 may be the D gene (5 bases each). Trimming stripped 3 bases from V and 6 bases from J, with 17 bases between. The length of the CDR3 is 16 residues. Germline V gene lookup returns CDR1 KGHDR and CDR2 SFDVKD. CDR3 amino acids: CATSDGPGRWANEQFF. CDR3 sequence (DNA): TGTGCCACCAGTGATGGTCCGGGACGGTGGGCCAATGAGCAGTTCTTC.

V usage is TRBV30 and J usage is TRBJ2-1; D is perhaps TRBD1 (5 bases). CDR1 is GTSNPN and CDR2 is SVGIG in the germline V gene (reference sequence). V lost 0 bases to trimming and J lost 10 bases, with 13 bases between them. The CDR3 length is 13 residues. The CDR3 spells CAWSVGRGDEQFF. The CDR3 nucleotides are TGTGCCTGGAGTGTGGGGCGAGGTGACGAGCAGTTCTTC.

V gene TRBV27 combines with J gene TRBJ1-2, with 8 bases fitting TRBD1. The CDR3 covers 15 residues. V trimming: 3 bases; J trimming: 1 base; junction bases outside the gene matches: 4. Germline CDR1 reads MNHEY; CDR2 reads SMNVEV (reference sequence). As DNA, the CDR3 is TGTGCCAGCAGTTTCCTGGGACAGGTTAACTATGGCTACACCTTC. Residues: CASSFLGQVNYGYTF.

The CDR3: CASTSRVVSEKLFF. The CDR3 DNA is TGTGCCAGCACATCAAGGGTTGTATCTGAAAAACTGTTTTTT. The chain links TRBV7-9 to TRBJ1-4, with no clear D. The CDR3 length is 14 residues. Germline CDR1 is SEHNR and CDR2 is FQNEAQ (reference sequence). The V and J ends lost 7 bases and 7 bases respectively, with 16 bases between them.

This chain connects TRBV27 to TRBJ1-2, with a weak D call TRBD1 (5 bases). This CDR3 region has 11 residues. The germline gives CDR1 MNHEY, CDR2 SMNVEV (reference sequence). The ends were cut back, 7 bases at V and 10 bases at J, with 13 bases in the middle. The CDR3 spells CASISSGAYTF. Here the CDR3 DNA reads TGTGCCAGCATTTCTTCCGGGGCCTACACCTTC.

This clonotype was seen a single time. This chain connects TRBV12-3 or TRBV12-4 to TRBJ2-7; D is undetermined. There are 13 residues in the CDR3. Trimming pared 6 bases from V and 1 base from J, leaving 10 bases between. CDR3 loop: CASSGELSYEQYF. Here the CDR3 DNA reads TGTGCCAGCAGCGGAGAGCTTTCCTACGAGCAGTACTTC.

This chain links TRBV7-9 with TRBJ2-7; perhaps TRBD1 as D (6 bases). Germline V gene sequence: CDR1 SEHNR, CDR2 FQNEAQ (reference sequence). The length of the CDR3 is 14 residues. With 4 bases removed from V and 3 bases from J, the gap between germline ends came to 13 bases. CDR3 coding DNA: TGTGCCAGCAGCTCTAGGGGCAGGGGCTACGAGCAGTACTTC. Its translation: CASSSRGRGYEQYF.

The chain combines TRBV20-1 with TRBJ2-7, with 7 nucleotides matching TRBD1. This CDR3 spans 13 amino acids. V was clipped by 4 bases and J by 0 bases; unmatched bases: 3. Germline CDR1 and CDR2: DFQATT and SNEGSKA (reference sequence). The CDR3 coding sequence is TGCAGTGCTATACAGGGGCTCTCCTACGAGCAGTACTTC. Residues: CSAIQGLSYEQYF.

The chain employs TRBV2 and TRBJ2-6; 7 nucleotides line up with TRBD1. The CDR3 runs to 16 residues. Germline assignment: CDR1 SNHLY and CDR2 FYNNEI. The junction had 9 bases not matched to a gene; V was cut back by 6 bases and J by 4 bases. The chain's CDR3 is CASRGPTGVGANVLTF. The CDR3 region has the DNA TGTGCCAGCAGGGGACCAACAGGGGTCGGGGCCAACGTCCTGACTTTC.

The chain joins TRBV29-1 to TRBJ2-1; a weak D match, TRBD1 (6 bases). Germline CDR1 and CDR2: SQVTM and ANQGSEA. CDR3 length equals 14 residues. V was trimmed by 8 bases and J by 0 bases, leaving 14 bases between them. The CDR3 here is CSSRGGISYNEQFF. The DNA of the CDR3 is TGCAGCTCAAGAGGGGGTATCTCCTACAATGAGCAGTTCTTC.

V is TRBV29-1 and J is TRBJ2-7; 11 positions match TRBD1. This CDR3 region has 13 residues. Losses at the gene ends were 5 bases for V and 4 bases for J; bases not matched to a gene: 4. Germline assignment: CDR1 SQVTM and CDR2 ANQGSEA. The CDR3 loop reads CSVRTGGRYEQYF. The CDR3 DNA sequence: TGCAGCGTTCGGACAGGGGGCAGGTACGAGCAGTACTTC.

The chain has TRBV13 and TRBJ1-1; D remains ambiguous. Trimming removed 7 bases at V and 5 bases at J, with 14 bases between. CDR3 length: 13 residues. Looked up from germline, CDR1 is PRHDT and CDR2 is FYEKMQ (reference sequence). CDR3 protein: CASMDEGGTEAFF. In DNA form, the CDR3 reads TGTGCCAGCATGGATGAGGGTGGGACTGAAGCTTTCTTT. Full variable domain (missing parts from reference TRBV13 and TRBJ1-1): AAGVIQSPRHLIKEKRETATLKCYPIPRHDTVYWYQQGPGQDPQFLISFYEKMQSDKGSIPDRFSAQQFSDYHSELNMSSLELGDSALYFCASMDEGGTEAFFGQGTRLTVV.

The CDR3 nucleotides read TGTGCCAGCAGATTACATGGGGAAAGGGGTGGCGAGCAGTACTTC. It translates to CASRLHGERGGEQYF. The rearrangement joins TRBV7-9 to TRBJ2-7; maybe TRBD1 (5 bases). The CDR3 covers 15 residues. V was clipped by 6 bases and J by 6 bases, with 21 bases between them. The germline CDR1 and CDR2 sequences are SEHNR and FQNEAQ (reference sequence).